This T cell receptor beta chain was captured in a study of shared clonotypes between healthy human individuals. The CDR3 length is 12 residues. CDR1 is SGHTS, CDR2 YDEGEE, per germline. The ends lost 2 bases at V and 12 bases at J; junction bases unmatched: 4. Data came from immunoSEQ multiplex PCR; TCRdb stores just in-frame clones and leaves some out. The data show more than 500,000 clones, with about 96% seen just once and around 0.067% held by the top ten. The chain has TRBV5-8 and TRBJ2-1; 8 bases agree with TRBD1. The receptor comes from a woman aged 30 to 39 in good health. Material: naive CD4+ T cells sorted from blood. The subset is: CD45RA+ positively selected. The CDR3 sequence is CASSFSDRGQFF. DNA for the CDR3: TGTGCCAGCAGCTTCTCTGACAGGGGGCAGTTCTTC.